These 31 T cell receptor delta chains were sequenced from one sample in a study of gamma-delta chains in newborns, infants, children. TCRdb reapplied CATT to the reads. Of under 2,000 delta-chain clones in the sample, 1% to 1.3% are singletons; the top ten hold about 38%. Sequencing input: blood. The receptors stem from a child who was a newborn, infant or young child, either healthy, febrile or measles-vaccinated (not recorded which).

In its sample, this clone was seen a few times. The TCRdb protein comes from a much larger clone and disagrees with this DNA's translation at residue 5, likely due to a read error; the protein given here is derived from the DNA. The chain combines TRDV2 with TRDJ2; either TRDD2 or TRDD3 may fit D (6 bases each). In germline, CDR1 is GEAIGNYY, CDR2 EKD. The CDR3 sequence is 15 residues long. V lost 3 bases and J lost 6, with 16 bases in between. For the CDR3, the DNA is TGTGCCTGTGACTTGCTCCTACCTGGGGCAGCACAACTCTTCTTT. This gives the protein CACDLLLPGAAQLFF.

The table lists this clone with a few counts. This probably arose from a read error, given a far larger clone one base away. This specimen includes other DNA sequences encoding the same CDR3. V is TRDV2 and J is TRDJ1, with 8 positions matching TRDD3. The CDR3 sequence is 17 residues long. Germline-derived CDR1 and CDR2 are GEAIGNYY and EKD. CDR3 sequence reads: CACDEVLGAPYTDKLIF. Here the CDR3 DNA reads TGTGCCTGTGACGAAGTACTGGGGGCCCCGTACACCGATAAACTGATCTTT.

On this clone itself: The amino acid sequence in TCRdb belongs to a much larger clone and departs from this DNA's translation at residue 8, likely a sequencing read error; the sequence shown is translated from the DNA. V gene TRDV2 combines with J gene TRDJ3; D possibly corresponds to TRDD3 (6 bases). Germline V lookup: CDR1 GEAIGNYY, CDR2 EKD. The CDR3 has 20 amino acids. Trimming took off 0 bases at V and 0 bases at J, with 17 bases between the two ends. CDR3: CACDTIATGISSWDTRQMFF. The CDR3 nucleotides are TGTGCCTGTGACACCATAGCCACGGGGATCAGCTCCTGGGACACCCGACAGATGTTTTTC.

This clone has a handful of counts. TCRdb lists the protein of a much larger clone for this DNA, which differs at residue 4, so this is likely a read error; the protein given here is translated from the DNA itself. J is TRDJ1 and V is TRDV1; 12 bases line up with TRDD3. Germline CDR1 and CDR2: TSWWSYY and QGS. The CDR3 extends over 19 amino acids. The CDR3 DNA follows: TGTGCTCTTGTGGAACTAGGTACTGGGGGATACTTGTACACCGATAAACTCATCTTT. Its protein is CALVELGTGGYLYTDKLIF.

With regard to this clone: This probably arose from a read error, given a far larger clone one base away. This same CDR3 is encoded by further DNA sequences in the sample. The chain joins TRDV2 to TRDJ1; D not certain. Germline CDR1 is GEAIGNYY and CDR2 is EKD. V was clipped by 3 bases and J by 0 bases, with 16 bases between them. The CDR3 is 16 residues long. The CDR3 loop is CACDQVSRTDTDKLIF. The CDR3 coding sequence is TGTGCCTGTGACCAAGTTAGTCGGACGGACACCGATAAACTCATCTTT.

In regard to this clone: TCRdb's listed protein matches a much larger clone and diverges from this DNA's translation at residue 11, likely through a read error; the protein shown comes from the DNA. The rearrangement links TRDV2 to TRDJ2; tentatively, D is TRDD2 or TRDD3 (6 bases each). Germline V CDR1 and CDR2: GEAIGNYY, EKD. With 3 bases removed from V and 9 bases from J, the gap between germline ends came to 19 bases. The CDR3 is made up of 15 amino acids. The CDR3: CACDSLLPGATQLFF. The CDR3 DNA is TGTGCCTGTGACTCGCTCCTACCTGGGGCAACACAACTCTTCTTT.

Details on this clone: TCRdb has a much larger clone's protein, which differs at residues 9 and 13 from the translation of this DNA, likely because of a read error; what is shown is the protein translated from the DNA. The chain has TRDV2 and TRDJ1; D call uncertain. The CDR3 extends over 16 amino acids. CDR1 is GEAIGNYY, CDR2 EKD, per germline. This chain's CDR3 is CACDQVSRADTDNLIF. CDR3 sequence (DNA): TGTGCCTGTGACCAAGTTAGCCGGGCGGACACCGATAACCTCATCTTT.

With regard to this clone: A read error is likely here: a far larger clone is one base away. The sample carries other DNA sequences with the same CDR3. The rearrangement joins TRDV2 to TRDJ1; 10 bases fit TRDD3. The germline V gene has CDR1 GEAIGNYY and CDR2 EKD. This CDR3 spans 15 amino acids. V lost 4 bases and J lost 0; bases outside the gene matches: 4. The CDR3 DNA reads as TGTGCCTGTGATGGTCTGGGGGATAACACCGATAAACTCATCTTT. Residues: CACDGLGDNTDKLIF.

Remarks on this clone: TCRdb shows a much larger clone's protein in place of this DNA's translation, and the two differ at residue 13, likely through a read error; the protein shown is translated from the DNA. The gene calls are TRDV2 and TRDJ1; no firm D call. CDR3 length: 18 residues. Germline CDR1 is GEAIGNYY and CDR2 is EKD. V was cut by 3 bases and J by 4 bases, with 26 bases left in between. The CDR3 reads CACDPVGSSEGNIDKLIF. The CDR3 coding sequence is TGTGCCTGTGACCCCGTGGGCAGTTCGGAAGGGAACATCGATAAACTCATCTTT.

In regard to this clone: The protein TCRdb lists belongs to a much larger clone and differs from this DNA's translation at residue 9, which points to a read error; the protein shown is made from the DNA. The gene calls are TRDV2 and TRDJ2; D call uncertain. The CDR3 is 14 residues long. V was shortened by 5 bases and J by 7 bases, with 16 bases between the two germline ends. Germline CDR1 reads GEAIGNYY; CDR2 reads EKD. CDR3 DNA sequence: TGTGCCTGTGGCACTCCCTCCCGGGAAGCACAACTCTTCTTT. Translated, it gives CACGTPSREAQLFF.

This clone has a handful of counts. This sequence is one base from a far larger clone and is likely a read error. Other DNA sequences from this sample encode an identical CDR3 as well. The chain links TRDV2 to TRDJ1; D perhaps matches TRDD3 (6 bases). The CDR3 is 18 amino acids. Trimming pared 3 bases from V and 0 bases from J, leaving 22 bases between. From germline, CDR1 is GEAIGNYY and CDR2 EKD. CDR3 coding DNA: TGTGCCTGTGACTCACTACGCCCGGTGGGGGCCGACACCGATAAACTCATCTTT. It translates to CACDSLRPVGADTDKLIF.

This clone showed up just a few times. The TCRdb record carries a much larger clone's protein, which differs from this DNA's translation at residue 16; a read error is the likely cause, and the protein listed here is the DNA translation. The V and J genes are TRDV2 and TRDJ3; 8 positions agree with TRDD3. The CDR3 has 19 residues. Germline lookup yields CDR1 GEAIGNYY and CDR2 EKD. DNA of the CDR3: TGTGCCTGTGACACCGCGGGGGATAGTGGGTCCTGGGACACCCGACCGATGTTTTTC. It yields the protein CACDTAGDSGSWDTRPMFF.

Remarks on this clone: A far larger clone lies a single base away; this is likely a read error. The same CDR3 can be traced to other DNA sequences in this sample. J is TRDJ3 and V is TRDV2; 12 nucleotides agree with TRDD3. CDR1 is GEAIGNYY and CDR2 is EKD in the germline V gene. The CDR3 loop spans 18 amino acids. The CDR3 DNA reads TGTGCCTGTGACAATACTGGGGGATACTCCTGGGACACCCGACAGATGTTCTTC. It yields the protein CACDNTGGYSWDTRQMFF.

For this clone: TCRdb assigns this DNA the protein of a much larger clone, which departs from its translation at residue 7; this likely reflects a read error, and the protein shown comes from translating the DNA. The gene calls are TRDV2 and TRDJ2; no reliable D call. The CDR3 length is 15 residues. V shed 0 bases and J shed 10 bases, with 17 bases lying between them. The germline V gene encodes CDR1 GEAIGNYY and CDR2 EKD. CDR3: CACDTVVASGEQLFF. The CDR3 bases are TGTGCCTGTGACACCGTGGTGGCCTCGGGAGAACAACTCTTCTTT.

With respect to this clone: A far larger clone lies a single base away; this is likely a read error. Other DNA sequences of this sample code for an identical CDR3. The V call is TRAV29/DV5, the J call TRDJ1; a possible D gene is TRDD3 (5 bases). CDR1 and CDR2 from the germline V gene are NSMFDY and ISSIKDK. The CDR3 contains 13 residues. Trimming removed 5 bases from V and 8 bases from J, with 19 bases in between. CDR3 DNA sequence: TGTGCAGCTTGTGGGGCCCTTAGGGGGAAACTCATCTTT. The encoded protein is CAACGALRGKLIF.

As concerns this clone: A single base is all that separates this from a far larger clone, so a read error is likely. At the DNA level, this CDR3 is encoded by other sequences in the same sample as well. The CDR3 here is CACDRLGSDKLIF. CDR3 DNA: TGTGCCTGTGATCGATTAGGTTCCGATAAACTCATCTTT. The chain uses TRDV2 and TRDJ1, with D hard to call. Trimming removed 4 bases from V and 3 bases from J, with 11 bases in between. The CDR3 covers 13 residues. Germline V CDR1 and CDR2: GEAIGNYY, EKD.

This clone was seen more than once but under ten times. This likely traces to a read error, being one base from a far larger clone. The identical CDR3 is also encoded by other nucleotide sequences in the sample. The chain is built from TRDV2 and TRDJ3, with 8 nucleotides matching TRDD3. J was trimmed by 1 base and V by 0 bases; bases with no gene match: 7. The CDR3 extends over 19 amino acids. CDR1 and CDR2 from the germline V gene are GEAIGNYY and EKD. In DNA, the CDR3 is TGTGCCTGTGACACCGCGGGGGATAGTGGTTCCTGGGACACCCGACAGATGTTTTTC. Residues: CACDTAGDSGSWDTRQMFF.

This clone turned up a few times. A far larger clone is one nucleotide away, so this likely arose from a read error. The same CDR3 arises from other DNA sequences in this sample as well. The gene calls are TRDV2 and TRDJ3, with 10 bases that match TRDD3. Germline CDR1 reads GEAIGNYY; CDR2 reads EKD. CDR3 size: 18 residues. The DNA for the CDR3 is TGTGCCTGTGACACCGTGGGGGATACCTCCTGGGACACTCGACAGATGTTTTTC. As protein: CACDTVGDTSWDTRQMFF.

This clone was counted a few times. A read error is likely here: a far larger clone is one base away. The sample has other DNA sequences that encode this CDR3 too. The V and J genes are TRDV2 and TRDJ1; possibly TRDD3 for D (6 bases). The CDR3 is 17 amino acids. Germline V gene lookup returns CDR1 GEAIGNYY and CDR2 EKD. The V gene lost 2 bases and the J gene lost 0 bases, with 18 bases spanning the gap. As DNA, the CDR3 is TGTGCCTGTGACAAACTGGGTGATCCGTCGTACACCGATAAACTCATCTTT. Its translation is CACDKLGDPSYTDKLIF.

Only a few counts were recorded for this clone. The protein in TCRdb stems from a much larger clone and differs at residue 3 from this DNA's translation, likely a read error; here the protein is translated from the DNA. The rearrangement links TRDV1 to TRDJ1; 12 bases map to TRDD3. The CDR3 spans 19 residues. Germline lookup yields CDR1 TSWWSYY and CDR2 QGS. CDR3 sequence reads: CAPGELGTGGYLYTDKLIF. For the CDR3, the DNA is TGTGCTCCTGGGGAACTAGGTACTGGGGGATACTTGTACACCGATAAACTCATCTTT.

To note about this clone: This likely reflects a read error, since a far larger clone is one base away. This sample includes further DNA sequences coding for the same CDR3. This sequence joins TRDV2 and TRDJ1; 9 bases agree with TRDD3. This CDR3 is 17 amino acids long. Germline V gene lookup returns CDR1 GEAIGNYY and CDR2 EKD. Germline trimming cut 2 bases from V and 0 bases from J; bases unmatched to any gene: 9. The CDR3 DNA reads TGTGCCTGTGACAAGCTGGGGGATCCGTCGTACACCGATAAACTCATCTTT. The encoded protein is CACDKLGDPSYTDKLIF.

Points on this clone: One junction end does not reproduce the germline sequence, and a read error may be involved. The identical CDR3 is also encoded by other nucleotide sequences in the sample. DNA of the CDR3: TGTGCCTGTGACGAAGTACTGGGAGCCCCGTACACCGATAAACTTATCTTT. It yields the protein CACDEVLGAPYTDKLIF. The V and J genes are TRDV2 and TRDJ1, with a weak D call TRDD3 (6 bases). Germline assignment: CDR1 GEAIGNYY and CDR2 EKD. The length of the CDR3 is 17 residues.

As concerns this clone: TCRdb records a much larger clone's protein for this DNA, with a difference at residue 13 that likely arises from a read error; the protein given is the translation of the DNA. This sample includes further DNA sequences coding for the same CDR3. V gene TRDV2 combines with J gene TRDJ2; TRDD3 might be the D (6 bases). In germline, CDR1 is GEAIGNYY, CDR2 EKD. CDR3 length: 15 residues. CDR3 residues: CACDTVGASGEQPFF. The CDR3 nucleotides read TGTGCCTGTGACACCGTGGGGGCCTCGGGGGAACAACCCTTCTTT.

As regards this clone: This DNA's translation and the protein TCRdb lists, from a much larger clone, do not match at residue 18, likely due to a read error; the protein shown is translated from the DNA. Other DNA sequences within the sample encode an identical CDR3. CDR3 region: CACDTLLLGASSWDTRQTFF. CDR3 DNA sequence: TGTGCCTGTGACACCCTCTTACTGGGGGCTAGCTCCTGGGACACCCGACAGACGTTTTTC. V usage is TRDV2 and J usage is TRDJ3, with 8 bases aligning to TRDD3. Looked up from germline, CDR1 is GEAIGNYY and CDR2 is EKD. CDR3 size: 20 residues.

With regard to this clone: TCRdb records a much larger clone's protein for this DNA, with a difference at residue 13 that likely arises from a read error; the protein given is the translation of the DNA. The chain has TRDV2 and TRDJ1; D is ambiguous. The CDR3 length is 16 residues. Germline loops: CDR1 GEAIGNYY, CDR2 EKD. CDR3 protein: CACDQVSRTDTDNLIF. The CDR3 DNA reads as TGTGCCTGTGACCAAGTTAGCCGGACGGACACCGATAACCTCATCTTT.

This clone came up a few times. A read error likely explains this, since a far larger clone differs by one base. Other DNA sequences within the sample encode an identical CDR3. This sequence joins TRDV2 and TRDJ3; D might be TRDD3 (5 bases). There are 18 residues in the CDR3. CDR1 and CDR2 from the germline V gene are GEAIGNYY and EKD. Trimming removed 0 bases at V and 1 base at J, with 12 bases between. As DNA, the CDR3 is TGTGCCTGTGACACCGTGATGGGGAGGTCCTGGGACACCCGACAGATGTTTTTC. Translated, it gives CACDTVMGRSWDTRQMFF.

The table lists this clone with a few counts. This DNA's translation and the protein TCRdb lists, from a much larger clone, do not match at residue 16, likely due to a read error; the protein shown is translated from the DNA. V gene TRDV2 combines with J gene TRDJ3, with a possible D match to TRDD3 (6 bases). The V gene's germline CDR1 is GEAIGNYY and CDR2 EKD. CDR3 length: 17 amino acids. The CDR3 sequence: CACDTVLGSWDTRQMIF. For the CDR3, the DNA is TGTGCCTGTGACACCGTACTGGGCTCCTGGGACACCCGACAGATGATCTTC.

This clone has more than one count but fewer than ten. The amino acid sequence in TCRdb belongs to a much larger clone and departs from this DNA's translation at residue 5, likely a sequencing read error; the sequence shown is translated from the DNA. The chain has TRDV2 and TRDJ3, with 10 positions matching TRDD3. Losses at the gene ends were 3 bases for V and 0 bases for J; bases not matched to a gene: 4. This CDR3 contains 18 residues. Germline values: CDR1 GEAIGNYY, CDR2 EKD. The CDR3 here is CACDAVGDTSWDTRQMFF. The DNA for the CDR3 is TGTGCCTGTGACGCCGTGGGGGATACCTCCTGGGACACCCGACAGATGTTTTTC.

This clone was detected only a few times. It differs at one base from a far larger clone, so likely a read error. Distinct nucleotide sequences in the sample also encode this CDR3. This chain uses TRDV2 with TRDJ2; the D gene is possibly TRDD3 (6 bases). CDR1 and CDR2 from the germline V gene are GEAIGNYY and EKD. Trimming pared 3 bases from V and 6 bases from J, leaving 16 bases between. This CDR3 contains 15 residues. The CDR3 DNA is TGTGCCTGTGACTCGCTCCTGCCTGGGGCAGCACAACTCTTCTTT. Amino acid sequence: CACDSLLPGAAQLFF.

This clone was recorded a few times. TCRdb's listed protein matches a much larger clone and diverges from this DNA's translation at residue 14, likely through a read error; the protein shown comes from the DNA. The sample carries other DNA sequences with the same CDR3. The CDR3 DNA reads TGCGCCTGTGACAAACTGGGGGATCCGTCGTACACCGATAGACTCATCTTT. Its protein is CACDKLGDPSYTDRLIF. V usage is TRDV2 and J usage is TRDJ1; 10 bases align to TRDD3. The CDR3 covers 17 residues. Germline V gene data show CDR1 as GEAIGNYY and CDR2 as EKD.

The table lists this clone with many counts. This likely traces to a read error, being one base from a far larger clone. The same CDR3 is also encoded by other DNA sequences in this sample. J is TRDJ1 and V is TRDV2; 7 bases match TRDD3. The CDR3 consists of 13 residues. Unmatched junction bases numbered 2, after V lost 0 bases and J lost 5 bases. CDR1 and CDR2 from the germline V gene are GEAIGNYY and EKD. For the CDR3, the DNA is TGTGCCTGTGACACCTGGGGGACTGATAAACTCATCTTT. Translating gives CACDTWGTDKLIF.